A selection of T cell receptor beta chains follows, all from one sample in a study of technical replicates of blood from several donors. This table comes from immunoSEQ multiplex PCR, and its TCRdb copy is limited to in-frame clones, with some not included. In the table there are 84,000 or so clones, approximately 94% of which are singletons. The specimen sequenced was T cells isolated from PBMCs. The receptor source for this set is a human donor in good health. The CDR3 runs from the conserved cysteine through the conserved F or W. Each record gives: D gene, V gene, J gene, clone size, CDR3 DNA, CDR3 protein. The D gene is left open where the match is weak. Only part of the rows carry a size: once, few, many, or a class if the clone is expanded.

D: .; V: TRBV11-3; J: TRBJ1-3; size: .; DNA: TGTGCCAGCAAAACTAGGCAGGGGCCTGGAAACACCATATATTTT; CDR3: CASKTRQGPGNTIYF
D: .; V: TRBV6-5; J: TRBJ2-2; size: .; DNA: TGTGCCAGCAGTCGAGGACAGAACACCGGGGAGCTGTTTTTT; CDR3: CASSRGQNTGELFF
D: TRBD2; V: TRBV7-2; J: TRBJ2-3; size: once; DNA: TGTGCCAGCAGCTTAGCGGTTACTAGCGGGAGTTGGGATACGCAGTATTTT; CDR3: CASSLAVTSGSWDTQYF
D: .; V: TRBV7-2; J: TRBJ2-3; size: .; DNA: TGTGCCAGCAAGCAGCGATTCACAGATACGCAGTATTTT; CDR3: CASKQRFTDTQYF
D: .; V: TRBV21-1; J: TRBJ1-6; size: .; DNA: TGTGCCAGCAGCAGCCGCGAGACAGGGAAGTCCTATAATTCACCCCTCCACTTT; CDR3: CASSSRETGKSYNSPLHF
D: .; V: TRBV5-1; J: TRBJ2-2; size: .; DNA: TGCGCCAGCTCCGACGAGGGTTCCCTGGGCACCGGGGAGCTGTTTTTT; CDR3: CASSDEGSLGTGELFF
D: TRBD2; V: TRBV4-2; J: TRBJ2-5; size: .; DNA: TGTGCCAGCAGGCCGGGCCTAGCGGGGCAAGAGACCCAGTACTTC; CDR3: CASRPGLAGQETQYF
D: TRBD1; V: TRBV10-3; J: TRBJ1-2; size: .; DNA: TGTGCCATCAGGGAACAGGGGGAGGCCATCTATGGCTACACCTTC; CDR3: CAIREQGEAIYGYTF
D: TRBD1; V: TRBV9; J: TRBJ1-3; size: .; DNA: TGTGCCAGCAGCGCAGGACAGGGGCCTCGTTCTGGAAACACCATATATTTT; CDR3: CASSAGQGPRSGNTIYF
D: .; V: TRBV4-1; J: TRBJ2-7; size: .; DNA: TGCGCCAGCAGCCAAGCTTTGGAGAAGAGGGAGCAGTACTTC; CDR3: CASSQALEKREQYF
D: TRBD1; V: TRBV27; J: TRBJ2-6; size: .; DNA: TGTGCCAGCAGTAAGGACAGGGGGTTGGCTGGGGCCAACGTCCTGACTTTC; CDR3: CASSKDRGLAGANVLTF
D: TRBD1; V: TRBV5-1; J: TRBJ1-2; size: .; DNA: TGCGCCAGCAGCTTGGGGGACAGCCTCCAGGATAACTATGGCTACACCTTC; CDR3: CASSLGDSLQDNYGYTF
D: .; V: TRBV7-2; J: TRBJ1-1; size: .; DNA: TGTGCCAGCAGCTTACTTGCTGAAGCTTTCTTT; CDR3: CASSLLAEAFF
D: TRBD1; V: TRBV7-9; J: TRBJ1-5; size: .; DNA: TGTGCCAGCAGCTCCCAGGGGGCCCAGCATTTT; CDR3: CASSSQGAQHF
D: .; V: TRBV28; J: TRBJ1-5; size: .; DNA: TGTGCCAGCAGTGCGCGGGGCAATCAGCCCCAGCATTTT; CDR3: CASSARGNQPQHF
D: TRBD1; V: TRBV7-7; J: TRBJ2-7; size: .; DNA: TGTGCTAGCAGCTTAGACAGGGGGGAGTCCGAGCAGTACTTC; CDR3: CASSLDRGESEQYF
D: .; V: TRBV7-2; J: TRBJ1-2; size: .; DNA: TGTGCCAGCAGCACCCGACAGGACTATGGCTACACCTTC; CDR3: CASSTRQDYGYTF
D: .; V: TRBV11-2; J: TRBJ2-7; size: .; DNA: TGTGCCAGCAGCTTAGGTACGACAGTTTACGAGCAGTACTTC; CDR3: CASSLGTTVYEQYF
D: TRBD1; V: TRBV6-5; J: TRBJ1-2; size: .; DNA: TGTGCCAGCTGGACAGGGGATGGCTACACCTTC; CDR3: CASWTGDGYTF
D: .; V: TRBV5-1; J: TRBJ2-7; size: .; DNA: TGCGCCAGCAGACCGGGAGGGGGCCTTAGCTCCTACGAGCAGTACTTC; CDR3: CASRPGGGLSSYEQYF
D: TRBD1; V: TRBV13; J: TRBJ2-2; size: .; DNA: TGTGCCAGCAGCTTAGGCGGCCAGGGGGCCCCCGGGGAGCTGTTTTTT; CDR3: CASSLGGQGAPGELFF
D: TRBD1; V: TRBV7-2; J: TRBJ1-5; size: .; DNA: TGTGCCAGCAGCTCACAGGGGGGTCAGCCCCAGCATTTT; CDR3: CASSSQGGQPQHF
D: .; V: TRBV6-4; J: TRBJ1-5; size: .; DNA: TGTGCCAGCAGTTCAATAAGGGGGCAGCCCCAGCATTTT; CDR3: CASSSIRGQPQHF